This T cell receptor beta chain is from a study of Graves' ophthalmopathy and Graves' hyperthyroidism. Study-wide results and caveats: The model predicted ophthalmopathy progression with about 69% sensitivity and approximately 72% specificity. Most thyroid clonotypes expanded beyond 0.001 frequency were also found in blood.

Moderate-to-severe activity, CAS ≥3, NOSPECS ≥4 and duration under 3 months were recorded for donors with ophthalmopathy. A diagnosis was made from clinical symptoms together with serum thyroxine, TRAb, thyroid ultrasound and orbital computed tomography. The ends were cut back, 4 bases at V and 7 bases at J, with 13 bases in the middle. The CDR3 runs to 13 residues. The germline CDR1 and CDR2 sequences are SQVTM and ANQGSEA. This clonotype was observed many times. What it recognizes is unknown. Amplification of TCR beta CDR3 regions used RNA transcripts. After a first-round RT-PCR with HTBI primers, a second-round multiplex PCR was run. TCRdb analysed the multiplex PCR reads with MiXCR anew, one entry per CDR3 protein. The table shows hundreds of thousands of distinct CDR3 sequences, with roughly two fifths occurring only once.

Sequencing was carried out using peripheral blood. V gene TRBV29-1 combines with J gene TRBJ1-4, with D possibly TRBD1 on 6 matching bases. The sequence was obtained from an adult man with Graves' ophthalmopathy. CDR3 loop: CSVGGTLSEKLFF. The CDR3 region has the DNA TGCAGCGTTGGAGGGACATTGTCTGAAAAACTGTTTTTT.